Below are 14 T cell receptor beta chains sequenced from a single sample in a study of blood T cell repertoires in COVID-19 (TCRdb year 2020). Libraries were made using the immunoSEQ multiplex PCR assay. As stored in TCRdb, this immuneACCESS dataset retains in-frame rearrangements with V and J assigned. A fraction of the clones does not appear; measured against another copy, unresolved V genes explain less than half of the discrepancy, and the remainder lacks a known reason. Counted in this sample were a few hundred thousand clones; about 82% of them appeared once. The ten largest make up just over 7% of the sample. Specimen: peripheral blood. The receptors were sampled from a human donor in a cohort sampled during active COVID-19.

CDR3 coding DNA: TGTGCCAGCAGCCAAAACCCCAGGCGTGACAATCAGCCCCAGCATTTT. It is translated as CASSQNPRRDNQPQHF. The rearrangement joins TRBV3-1 (or the pseudogene TRBV3-2) to TRBJ1-5; D gene uncertain. The germline V gene encodes CDR1 LGHDT and CDR2 YNNKEL (reference sequence). V was trimmed by 2 bases and J by 3 bases, leaving 14 bases between them. The CDR3 consists of 16 residues.

V is TRBV4-2 and J is TRBJ2-5, with a possible D match to TRBD2 (6 bases). Germline CDR1 is LGHNA and CDR2 is YNFKEQ. The CDR3 sequence is 15 residues long. V lost 3 bases and J 0 bases, leaving 11 bases between the germline ends. CDR3 nucleotides: TGTGCCAGCAGCCAGCTTAGCGGCAACCAAGAGACCCAGTACTTC. As protein: CASSQLSGNQETQYF.

This clone has at least ten counts. The CDR3 sequence: CASSHGGGGGYTF. CDR3 DNA: TGTGCCAGCAGCCATGGAGGGGGCGGTGGCTACACCTTC. J is TRBJ1-2 and V is TRBV7-8; 7 bases map to TRBD1. Trimming cost V 5 bases and J 7 bases; bases outside gene matches: 7. There are 13 residues in the CDR3. Looked up from germline, CDR1 is SGHVS and CDR2 is FQNEAQ.

The rearrangement uses TRBV2 and TRBJ2-2; tentatively, D is TRBD2 (5 bases). Germline assignment: CDR1 SNHLY and CDR2 FYNNEI. The V end lost 8 bases, the J end lost 6 bases, and 7 bases lay between the germline ends. This CDR3 contains 11 residues. The CDR3 protein is CASSSPGELFF. CDR3 nucleotides: TGTGCCAGCTCTAGCCCCGGGGAGCTGTTTTTT.

The chain links TRBV11-3 to TRBJ1-2; 8 bases fit TRBD1. After removal of 5 bases from V and 4 bases from J, the junction contained 6 bases not matched to a gene. This CDR3 has 14 residues. Per germline, CDR1 SGHNT and CDR2 YENEEA. This CDR3 is CASSPPGQVYGYTF. DNA of the CDR3: TGTGCCAGCAGCCCTCCGGGACAGGTCTATGGCTACACCTTC.

This chain joins TRBV5-6 and TRBJ2-3; TRBD2 matches 7 bases. CDR3 size: 15 residues. Looked up from germline, CDR1 is SGHDT and CDR2 is YYEEEE. V dropped 4 bases and J dropped 0; count of bases not matched to a gene: 5. The CDR3 coding sequence is TGTGCCAGCAGCCGGACTAGGGCTAGCACAGATACGCAGTATTTT. Protein sequence: CASSRTRASTDTQYF.

There are many counts of this clone. J is TRBJ2-4 and V is TRBV27; possible D gene TRBD1, 6 bases. Germline loops: CDR1 MNHEY, CDR2 SMNVEV (reference sequence). Trimming cost V 5 bases and J 7 bases, with 15 bases left between them. The CDR3 has 14 residues. CDR3 nucleotide sequence: TGTGCCAGCAGTGGGGACGCAGGGGTCAACATTCAGTACTTC. Residues: CASSGDAGVNIQYF.

This chain connects TRBV19 to TRBJ1-5, with D possibly TRBD1 on 6 matching bases. CDR3 size: 17 residues. Trimming left V 3 bases short and J 1 base short, with 16 bases between. Looked up from germline, CDR1 is LNHDA and CDR2 is SQIVND (reference sequence). CDR3 DNA sequence: TGTGCCAGTAGTATTGGGGGGGGCCCACTAAGCAATCAGCCCCAGCATTTT. Its translation: CASSIGGGPLSNQPQHF. Combining the CDR3 with reference TRBV19 and TRBJ1-5 gives the whole variable domain DGGITQSPKYLFRKEGQNVTLSCEQNLNHDAMYWYRQDPGQGLRLIYYSQIVNDFQKGDIAEGYSVSREKKESFPLTVTSAQKNPTAFYLCASSIGGGPLSNQPQHFGDGTRLSIL.

This sequence joins TRBV30 and TRBJ2-5; 8 positions agree with TRBD2. V was pared by 2 bases and J by 5 bases, with 7 bases of the junction left unmatched. The CDR3 consists of 14 residues. Germline lookup yields CDR1 GTSNPN and CDR2 SVGIG (reference sequence). CDR3 sequence reads: CAWSQYSGDETQYF. In DNA, the CDR3 is TGTGCCTGGAGTCAATATAGCGGGGATGAGACCCAGTACTTC.

The genes are TRBV7-3 and TRBJ2-1, with a weak D call TRBD2 (6 bases). Germline CDR1 is SGHTA and CDR2 is FQGTGA. Trimming left V 5 bases short and J 4 bases short, with 12 bases between. CDR3 length: 14 residues. CDR3 residues: CASSPGLKYNEQFF. DNA of the CDR3: TGTGCCAGCAGCCCGGGACTCAAATACAATGAGCAGTTCTTC.

The chain couples TRBV29-1 to TRBJ2-7, with D possibly matching TRBD1 (5 bases). This CDR3 has 15 amino acids. V was clipped by 3 bases and J by 1 base, with 16 bases between them. CDR1 is SQVTM and CDR2 is ANQGSEA in the germline V gene. The CDR3 reads CSVDLITGLSYEQYF. The CDR3 DNA is TGCAGCGTTGACTTAATAACAGGTTTATCCTACGAGCAGTACTTC.

This rearrangement joins TRBV7-9 to TRBJ2-7; 7 nucleotides line up with TRBD2. Per the germline V gene, CDR1 is SEHNR and CDR2 is FQNEAQ (reference sequence). J was trimmed by 2 bases and V by 7 bases; bases with no gene match: 5. The CDR3 sequence is 13 residues long. CDR3 bases: TGTGCCAGCACCGCGGGAGTTCCCTACGAGCAGTACTTC. Translated, it gives CASTAGVPYEQYF.

The genes are TRBV15 and TRBJ2-3; 11 bases line up with TRBD1. The CDR3 extends over 16 amino acids. Germline lookup yields CDR1 LNHNV and CDR2 YYDKDF (reference sequence). With V trimmed by 2 bases and J by 4 bases, 5 bases remained unmatched. CDR3 region: CATSRPGTGGPDTQYF. CDR3 coding DNA: TGTGCCACCAGCAGACCCGGGACAGGGGGACCAGATACGCAGTATTTT.

The rearrangement uses TRBV10-3 and TRBJ2-5; 8 bases are a match to TRBD1. The V and J ends lost 5 bases and 3 bases, in that order; junction bases with no gene match: 2. The CDR3 totals 13 residues. Germline assignment: CDR1 ENHRY and CDR2 SYGVKD. CDR3 sequence (DNA): TGTGCCATCAGTCAGGACAGGGAAGAGACCCAGTACTTC. Amino acid sequence: CAISQDREETQYF.